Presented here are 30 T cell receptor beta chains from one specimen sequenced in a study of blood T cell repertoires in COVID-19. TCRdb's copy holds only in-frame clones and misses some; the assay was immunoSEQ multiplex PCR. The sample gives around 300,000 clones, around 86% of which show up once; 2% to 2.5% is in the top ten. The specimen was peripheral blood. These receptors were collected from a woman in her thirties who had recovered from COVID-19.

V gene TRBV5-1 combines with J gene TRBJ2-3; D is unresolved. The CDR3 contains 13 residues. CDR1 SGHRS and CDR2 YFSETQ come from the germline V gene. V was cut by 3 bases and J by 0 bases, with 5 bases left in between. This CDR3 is CASSSSSTDTQYF. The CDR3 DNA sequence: TGCGCCAGCAGCTCGTCTAGCACAGATACGCAGTATTTT.

In DNA, the CDR3 is TGTGCCAGTAGGGACCAGGGAGGGGGCACCGGGGAGCTGTTTTTT. This gives the protein CASRDQGGGTGELFF. The chain joins TRBV19 to TRBJ2-2; D is possibly TRBD2 (7 bases). Germline loops: CDR1 LNHDA, CDR2 SQIVND (reference sequence). The germline V and J ends were trimmed by 6 bases and 4 bases, with 15 bases remaining between them. This CDR3 is 15 amino acids long.

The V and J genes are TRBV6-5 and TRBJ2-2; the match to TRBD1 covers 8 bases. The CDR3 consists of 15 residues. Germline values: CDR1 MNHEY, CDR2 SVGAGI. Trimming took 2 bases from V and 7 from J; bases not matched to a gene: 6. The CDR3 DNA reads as TGTGCCAGCAGTTACGGACAGGGTGGTGTCGGGGAGCTGTTTTTT. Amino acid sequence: CASSYGQGGVGELFF.

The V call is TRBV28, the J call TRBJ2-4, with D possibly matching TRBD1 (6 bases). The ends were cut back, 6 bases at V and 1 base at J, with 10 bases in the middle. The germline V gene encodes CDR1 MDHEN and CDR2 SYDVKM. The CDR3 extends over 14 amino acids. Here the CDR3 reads CASSLTGAKNIQYF. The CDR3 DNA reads TGTGCCAGCAGCTTGACAGGTGCCAAAAACATTCAGTACTTC.

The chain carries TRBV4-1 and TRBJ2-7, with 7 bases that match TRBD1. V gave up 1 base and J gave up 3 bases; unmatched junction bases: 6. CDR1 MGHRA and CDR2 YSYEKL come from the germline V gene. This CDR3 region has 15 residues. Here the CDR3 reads CASSQVRDSLYEQYF. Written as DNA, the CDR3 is TGCGCCAGCAGCCAAGTACGGGACAGCCTCTACGAGCAGTACTTC.

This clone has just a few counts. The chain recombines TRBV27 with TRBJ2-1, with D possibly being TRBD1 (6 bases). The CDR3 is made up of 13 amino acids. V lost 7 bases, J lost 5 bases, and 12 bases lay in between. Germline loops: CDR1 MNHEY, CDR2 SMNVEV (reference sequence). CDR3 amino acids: CASTFDRHNEQFF. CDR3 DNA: TGTGCCAGCACCTTTGACAGGCACAATGAGCAGTTCTTC.

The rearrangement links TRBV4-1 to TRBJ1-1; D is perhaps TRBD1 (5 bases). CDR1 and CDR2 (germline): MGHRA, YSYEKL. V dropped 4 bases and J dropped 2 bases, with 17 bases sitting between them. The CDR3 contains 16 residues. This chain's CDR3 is CASSPAGGTPNTEAFF. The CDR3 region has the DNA TGCGCCAGCAGCCCGGCGGGGGGGACGCCCAACACTGAAGCTTTCTTT.

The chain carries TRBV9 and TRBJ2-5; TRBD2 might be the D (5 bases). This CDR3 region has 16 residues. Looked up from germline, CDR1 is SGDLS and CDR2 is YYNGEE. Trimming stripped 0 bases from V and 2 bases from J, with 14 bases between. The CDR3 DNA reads TGTGCCAGCAGCGTAGGGGGTAGCGTACTTCAAGAGACCCAGTACTTC. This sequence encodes CASSVGGSVLQETQYF.

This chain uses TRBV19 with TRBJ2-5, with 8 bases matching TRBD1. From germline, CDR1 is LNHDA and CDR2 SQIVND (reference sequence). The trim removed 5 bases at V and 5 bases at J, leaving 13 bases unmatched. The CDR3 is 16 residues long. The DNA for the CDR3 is TGTGCCAGTAGTCCCCCCAGACAGGGGACAAAGGAGACCCAGTACTTC. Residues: CASSPPRQGTKETQYF.

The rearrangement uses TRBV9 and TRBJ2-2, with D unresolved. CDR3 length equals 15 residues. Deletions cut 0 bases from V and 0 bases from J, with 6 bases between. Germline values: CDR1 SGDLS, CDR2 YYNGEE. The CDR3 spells CASSVGLANTGELFF. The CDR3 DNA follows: TGTGCCAGCAGCGTAGGGCTGGCGAACACCGGGGAGCTGTTTTTT.

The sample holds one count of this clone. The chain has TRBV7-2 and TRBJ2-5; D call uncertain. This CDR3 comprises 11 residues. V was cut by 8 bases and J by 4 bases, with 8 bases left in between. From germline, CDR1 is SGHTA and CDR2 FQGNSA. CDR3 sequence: CASESAETQYF. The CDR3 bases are TGTGCCAGCGAGAGCGCAGAGACCCAGTACTTC. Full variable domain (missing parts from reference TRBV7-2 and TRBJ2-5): GAGVSQSPSNKVTEKGKDVELRCDPISGHTALYWYRQSLGQGLEFLIYFQGNSAPDKSGLPSDRFSAERTGGSVSTLTIQRTQQEDSAVYLCASESAETQYFGPGTRLLVL.

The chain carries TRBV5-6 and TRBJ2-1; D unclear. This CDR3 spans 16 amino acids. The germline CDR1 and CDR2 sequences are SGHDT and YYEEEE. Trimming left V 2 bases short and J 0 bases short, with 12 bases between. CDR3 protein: CASSFGVFYSYNEQFF. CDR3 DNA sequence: TGTGCCAGCAGCTTCGGTGTGTTCTACTCCTACAATGAGCAGTTCTTC.

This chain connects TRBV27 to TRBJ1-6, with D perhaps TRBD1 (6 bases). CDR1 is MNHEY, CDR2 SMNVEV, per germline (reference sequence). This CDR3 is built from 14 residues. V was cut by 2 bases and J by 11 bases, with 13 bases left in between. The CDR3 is CASSLGRGGTPLHF. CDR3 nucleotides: TGTGCCAGCAGTTTAGGCAGGGGCGGAACACCCCTCCACTTT.

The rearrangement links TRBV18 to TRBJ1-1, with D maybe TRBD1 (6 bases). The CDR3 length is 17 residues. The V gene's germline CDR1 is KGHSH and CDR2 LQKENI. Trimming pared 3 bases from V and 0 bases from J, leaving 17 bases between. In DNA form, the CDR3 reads TGTGCCAGCTCACCTTTCGACAGGTTACCTATGAACACTGAAGCTTTCTTT. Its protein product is CASSPFDRLPMNTEAFF. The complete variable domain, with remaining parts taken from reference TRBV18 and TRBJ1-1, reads NAGVMQNPRHLVRRRGQEARLRCSPMKGHSHVYWYRQLPEEGLKFMVYLQKENIIDESGMPKERFSAEFPKEGPSILRIQQVVRGDSAAYFCASSPFDRLPMNTEAFFGQGTRLTVV.

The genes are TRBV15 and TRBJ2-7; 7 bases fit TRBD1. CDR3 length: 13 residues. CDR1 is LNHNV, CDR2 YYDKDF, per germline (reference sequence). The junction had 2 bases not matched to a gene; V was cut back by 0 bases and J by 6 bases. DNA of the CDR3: TGTGCCACCAGCAGAGATCCAGGGGGCGAGCAGTACTTC. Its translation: CATSRDPGGEQYF. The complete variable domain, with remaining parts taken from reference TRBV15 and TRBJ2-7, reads DAMVIQNPRYQVTQFGKPVTLSCSQTLNHNVMYWYQQKSSQAPKLLFHYYDKDFNNEADTPDNFQSRRPNTSFCFLDIRSPGLGDTAMYLCATSRDPGGEQYFGPGTRLTVT.

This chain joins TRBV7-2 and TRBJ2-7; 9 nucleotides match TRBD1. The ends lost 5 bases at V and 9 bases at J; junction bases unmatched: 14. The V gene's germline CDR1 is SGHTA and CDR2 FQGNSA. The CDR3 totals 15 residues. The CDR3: CASSARTGQGLGQYF. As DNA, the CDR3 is TGTGCCAGCAGCGCCCGGACAGGACAGGGGCTAGGGCAGTACTTC.

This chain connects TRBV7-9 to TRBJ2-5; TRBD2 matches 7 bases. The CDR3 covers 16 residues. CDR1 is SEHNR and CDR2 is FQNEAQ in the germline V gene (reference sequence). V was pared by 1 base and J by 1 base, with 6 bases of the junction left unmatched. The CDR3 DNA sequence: TGTGCCAGCAGCTTAGAATTAGCGGGCCTCCAAGAGACCCAGTACTTC. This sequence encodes CASSLELAGLQETQYF. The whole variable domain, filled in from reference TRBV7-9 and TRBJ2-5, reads DTGVSQNPRHKITKRGQNVTFRCDPISEHNRLYWYRQTLGQGPEFLTYFQNEAQLEKSRLLSDRFSAERPKGSFSTLEIQRTEQGDSAMYLCASSLELAGLQETQYFGPGTRLLVL.

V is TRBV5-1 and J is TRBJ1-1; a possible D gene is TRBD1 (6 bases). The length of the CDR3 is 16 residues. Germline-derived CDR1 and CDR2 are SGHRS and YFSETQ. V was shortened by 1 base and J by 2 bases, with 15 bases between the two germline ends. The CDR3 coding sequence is TGCGCCAGCAGCTTGTATGCGGGGGCGAGAAACACTGAAGCTTTCTTT. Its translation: CASSLYAGARNTEAFF.

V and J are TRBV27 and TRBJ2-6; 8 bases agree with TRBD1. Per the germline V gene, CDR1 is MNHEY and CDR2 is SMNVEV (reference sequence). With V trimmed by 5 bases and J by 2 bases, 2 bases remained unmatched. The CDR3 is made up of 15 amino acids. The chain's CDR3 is CASSKTGAGANVLTF. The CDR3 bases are TGTGCCAGCAGTAAGACAGGGGCTGGGGCCAACGTCCTGACTTTC.

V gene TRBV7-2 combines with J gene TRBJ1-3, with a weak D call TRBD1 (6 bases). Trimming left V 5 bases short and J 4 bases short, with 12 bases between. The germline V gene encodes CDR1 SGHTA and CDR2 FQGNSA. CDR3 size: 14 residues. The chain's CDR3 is CASSPGGPGNTIYF. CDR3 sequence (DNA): TGTGCCAGCAGCCCGGGGGGGCCGGGAAACACCATATATTTT. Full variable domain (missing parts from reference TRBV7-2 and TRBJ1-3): GAGVSQSPSNKVTEKGKDVELRCDPISGHTALYWYRQSLGQGLEFLIYFQGNSAPDKSGLPSDRFSAERTGGSVSTLTIQRTQQEDSAVYLCASSPGGPGNTIYFGEGSWLTVV.

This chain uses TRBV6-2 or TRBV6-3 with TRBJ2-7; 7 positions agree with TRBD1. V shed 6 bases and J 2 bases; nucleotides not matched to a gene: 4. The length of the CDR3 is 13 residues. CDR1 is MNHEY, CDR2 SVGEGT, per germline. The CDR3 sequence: CASSLQGPYEQYF. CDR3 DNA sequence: TGTGCCAGCAGCCTACAGGGGCCCTACGAGCAGTACTTC.

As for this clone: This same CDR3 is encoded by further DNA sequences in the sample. The CDR3: CASSLGAYEQYF. CDR3 DNA sequence: TGCGCCAGCAGCTTGGGGGCGTACGAGCAGTACTTC. This chain links TRBV5-1 with TRBJ2-7, with unresolved D. CDR1 is SGHRS and CDR2 is YFSETQ in the germline V gene. V was pared by 0 bases and J by 4 bases, with 5 bases between. CDR3 length equals 12 residues.

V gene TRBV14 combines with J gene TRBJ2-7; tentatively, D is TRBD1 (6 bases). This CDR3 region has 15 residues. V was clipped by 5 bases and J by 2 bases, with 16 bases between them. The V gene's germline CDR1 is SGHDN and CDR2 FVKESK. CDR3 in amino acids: CASSSLHRVPYEQYF. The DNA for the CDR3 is TGTGCCAGCAGCTCCCTTCACAGGGTCCCCTACGAGCAGTACTTC.

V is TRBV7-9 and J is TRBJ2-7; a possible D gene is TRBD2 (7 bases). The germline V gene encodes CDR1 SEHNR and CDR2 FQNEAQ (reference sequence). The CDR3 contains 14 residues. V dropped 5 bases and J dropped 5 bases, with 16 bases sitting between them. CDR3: CASSRRGGGDEQYF. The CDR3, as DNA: TGTGCCAGCAGCCGCCGGGGAGGGGGTGACGAGCAGTACTTC.

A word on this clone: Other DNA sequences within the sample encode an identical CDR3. The DNA for the CDR3 is TGTGCCAGCTCACCCGGGAGCAATCAGCCCCAGCATTTT. This gives the protein CASSPGSNQPQHF. The J gene is TRBJ1-5, the V gene TRBV18; D is undetermined. Germline loops: CDR1 KGHSH, CDR2 LQKENI. Deletions cut 3 bases from V and 1 base from J, with 4 bases between. The CDR3 covers 13 residues.

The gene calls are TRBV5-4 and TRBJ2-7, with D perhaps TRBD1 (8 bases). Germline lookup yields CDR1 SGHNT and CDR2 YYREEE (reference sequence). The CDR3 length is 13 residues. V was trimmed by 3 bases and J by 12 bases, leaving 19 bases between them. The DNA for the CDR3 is TGTGCCAGCAGCTCTCGTCTGACAGGGGAGGGGTACTTC. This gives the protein CASSSRLTGEGYF.

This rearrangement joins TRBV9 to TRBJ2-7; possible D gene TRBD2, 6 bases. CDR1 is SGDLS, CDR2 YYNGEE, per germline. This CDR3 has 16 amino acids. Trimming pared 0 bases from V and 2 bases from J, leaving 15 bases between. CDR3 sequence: CASSVGPGLRTYEQYF. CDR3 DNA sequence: TGTGCCAGCAGCGTAGGCCCGGGACTGAGGACCTACGAGCAGTACTTC.

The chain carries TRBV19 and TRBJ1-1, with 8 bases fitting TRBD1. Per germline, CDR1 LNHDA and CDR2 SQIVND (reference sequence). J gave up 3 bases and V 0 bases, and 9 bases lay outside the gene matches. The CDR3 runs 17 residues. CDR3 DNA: TGTGCCAGTAGTATAGATCATGGGACAGGTCCCTACACTGAAGCTTTCTTT. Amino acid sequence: CASSIDHGTGPYTEAFF.

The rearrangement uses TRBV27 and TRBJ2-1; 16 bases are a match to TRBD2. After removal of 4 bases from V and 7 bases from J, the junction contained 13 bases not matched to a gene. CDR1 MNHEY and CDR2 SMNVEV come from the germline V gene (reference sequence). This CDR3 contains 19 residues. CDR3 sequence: CASSWAGLAGGARPNEQFF. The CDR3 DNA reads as TGTGCCAGCAGTTGGGCGGGACTAGCGGGAGGGGCTCGCCCAAATGAGCAGTTCTTC.

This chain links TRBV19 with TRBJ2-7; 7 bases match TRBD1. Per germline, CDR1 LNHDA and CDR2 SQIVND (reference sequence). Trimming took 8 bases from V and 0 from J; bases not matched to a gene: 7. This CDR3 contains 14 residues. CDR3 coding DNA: TGTGCCAGTGGACTGACAGGGAACTCCTACGAGCAGTACTTC. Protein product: CASGLTGNSYEQYF.